The 14 T cell receptor beta chains in this list originate from one sample, sequenced in a study of T-cell reconstitution after alpha-beta-depleted transplantation in children. It was with unique molecular identifiers that the TCRbeta library was prepared. TCRdb re-analysed the PCR reads in MiXCR, keeping a single row per CDR3 protein. The sample lists approximately 520,000 distinct CDR3 sequences, 10% to 12% seen once, with 11% to 15% in the top ten. Sequencing was performed on PBMCs, mostly from graft donor cells, taken 180 days after TCRalphabeta/CD19-depleted stem cell transplant. These receptors originate from a female patient aged 2-10 years who had a stem cell transplant for aplastic anemia, so the T cells may come from the graft donor.

This chain links TRBV25-1 with TRBJ1-6, with 9 bases aligning to TRBD1. This CDR3 region has 13 residues. V was pared by 11 bases and J by 7 bases, with 6 bases of the junction left unmatched. The V gene's germline CDR1 is MGHDK and CDR2 SYGVNS. The CDR3 sequence: CAGRGQGNSPLHF. CDR3 DNA: TGTGCCGGAAGGGGACAGGGAAATTCACCCCTCCACTTT.

This clonotype turned up a few times. V usage is TRBV5-1 and J usage is TRBJ2-2, with D perhaps TRBD1 (6 bases). CDR3 length: 16 amino acids. Between the trimmed V and J ends, which lost 5 bases and 2 bases, there was a span of 16 bases. Germline CDR1 and CDR2: SGHRS and YFSETQ. Here the CDR3 reads CASSFSGTTNTGELFF. CDR3 sequence (DNA): TGCGCCAGCAGTTTCTCCGGGACAACTAACACCGGGGAGCTGTTTTTT.

The V and J genes are TRBV18 and TRBJ2-3; TRBD2 agrees at 9 bases. This CDR3 is 17 amino acids long. V was clipped by 3 bases and J by 6 bases; unmatched bases: 13. Germline V CDR1 and CDR2: KGHSH, LQKENI. The CDR3 DNA reads as TGTGCCAGCTCACCCCTGAGTAGCGGGAGAAAAATGGATACGCAGTATTTT. Its translation: CASSPLSSGRKMDTQYF.

In its sample, this clonotype was seen a few times. The rearrangement joins TRBV6-2 or TRBV6-3 to TRBJ2-1; 12 positions match TRBD1. This CDR3 contains 14 residues. V was pared by 6 bases and J by 15 bases, with 12 bases of the junction left unmatched. Per the germline V gene, CDR1 is MNHEY and CDR2 is SVGEGT. CDR3 residues: CASRFPGQGALRFF. The CDR3 coding sequence is TGTGCCAGCAGGTTTCCGGGACAGGGGGCTTTGCGGTTCTTC.

This clonotype was detected only a few times. This chain connects TRBV7-9 to TRBJ2-7; TRBD1 aligns across 9 bases. CDR1 and CDR2 from the germline V gene are SEHNR and FQNEAQ (reference sequence). J gave up 12 bases and V 5 bases, and 5 bases lay outside the gene matches. This CDR3 is built from 11 residues. The CDR3 bases are TGTGCCAGCAGCCCAGGACAGGGGTTGTACGTC. This sequence encodes CASSPGQGLYV.

This clonotype occurred a few times. V and J are TRBV7-9 and TRBJ1-2; the D is unclear. V dropped 4 bases and J dropped 6 bases, with 9 bases sitting between them. This CDR3 region has 12 residues. Germline loops: CDR1 SEHNR, CDR2 FQNEAQ (reference sequence). Written as DNA, the CDR3 is TGTGCCAGCAGCTCAAAGGAGAATGGCTACACCTTC. Its translation is CASSSKENGYTF.

The table lists this clonotype with many counts. The chain carries TRBV5-1 and TRBJ1-1, with D possibly TRBD1 on 6 matching bases. The CDR3 extends over 17 amino acids. CDR1 and CDR2 from the germline V gene are SGHRS and YFSETQ. V lost 2 bases and J lost 0, with 17 bases in between. This chain's CDR3 is CASSFLRGQGVNTEAFF. The CDR3 DNA is TGCGCCAGCAGCTTTCTACGGGGGCAGGGAGTGAACACTGAAGCTTTCTTT.

The sample holds many counts of this clonotype. This chain connects TRBV4-2 to TRBJ2-7; D is perhaps TRBD2 (7 bases). This CDR3 region has 14 residues. V lost 4 bases and J 2 bases, leaving 12 bases between the germline ends. Germline CDR1 is LGHNA and CDR2 is YNFKEQ. The CDR3 here is CASSPRGGTYEQYF. The CDR3 DNA sequence: TGTGCCAGCAGCCCGAGGGGGGGTACCTACGAGCAGTACTTC.

This clonotype has at least ten counts. This chain joins TRBV28 and TRBJ2-5, with D possibly being TRBD1 (6 bases). Germline assignment: CDR1 MDHEN and CDR2 SYDVKM. The ends were cut back, 6 bases at V and 5 bases at J, with 13 bases in the middle. The CDR3 has 13 amino acids. Written as DNA, the CDR3 is TGTGCCAGCAGCTTACAGGGAACCGAGACCCAGTACTTC. This sequence encodes CASSLQGTETQYF.

The sample holds a few counts of this clonotype. The V gene is TRBV7-2, the J gene TRBJ2-1; TRBD1 matches at 7 bases. The CDR3 length is 15 residues. CDR1 and CDR2 from the germline V gene are SGHTA and FQGNSA. The ends lost 2 bases at V and 7 bases at J; junction bases unmatched: 8. The CDR3 DNA follows: TGTGCCAGCAGCTTATATACAGACAGGGCGAATGAGCAGTTCTTC. This sequence encodes CASSLYTDRANEQFF.

The V call is TRBV20-1, the J call TRBJ1-5; D not resolved. Trimming shortened V by 3 bases and J by 7 bases, and 13 bases separated the two germline ends. CDR1 is DFQATT, CDR2 SNEGSKA, per germline (reference sequence). This CDR3 has 13 amino acids. Here the CDR3 reads CSASPTGNQPQHF. The CDR3 region has the DNA TGCAGTGCTAGCCCTACGGGGAACCAGCCCCAGCATTTT.

This clonotype was recorded many times. This chain links TRBV10-3 with TRBJ2-3, with no clear D. The germline CDR1 and CDR2 sequences are ENHRY and SYGVKD. V lost 4 bases, J lost 0 bases, and 11 bases lay in between. This CDR3 spans 15 amino acids. CDR3 in amino acids: CAISVGSLSTDTQYF. CDR3 DNA: TGTGCCATCAGTGTGGGTAGCTTAAGCACAGATACGCAGTATTTT.

This clonotype occurred a few times. The rearrangement links TRBV5-1 to TRBJ2-1; 8 positions match TRBD2. The CDR3 is 15 amino acids. Germline values: CDR1 SGHRS, CDR2 YFSETQ. V lost 6 bases, J lost 0 bases, and 5 bases stayed unmatched. For the CDR3, the DNA is TGCGCCAGCACGTCCAGCGGGAGCTCCTACAATGAGCAGTTCTTC. Amino acids: CASTSSGSSYNEQFF.

This clonotype was detected a few times. The chain carries TRBV5-1 and TRBJ1-5; 9 positions agree with TRBD1. The length of the CDR3 is 16 residues. Germline values: CDR1 SGHRS, CDR2 YFSETQ. V shed 4 bases, J shed 3 bases, and the junction held 8 bases outside the gene matches. CDR3 sequence: CASSRDREGVNQPQHF. In DNA form, the CDR3 reads TGCGCCAGCAGCAGGGACAGGGAGGGCGTCAATCAGCCCCAGCATTTT.